These 22 T cell receptor beta chains were all obtained from the same sample, sequenced in a study of PD-1 blockade in classical Hodgkin lymphoma. The table came from immunoSEQ multiplex PCR; TCRdb's copy has only in-frame clones and leaves some out. The sample has 20,000 to 25,000 clones, less than 95% seen once; the top ten hold roughly 6%. Time point reported: newly diagnosed, previously untreated cHL patient sample. The sample was peripheral blood mononuclear cells (PBMCs). These receptors came from a human donor with classical Hodgkin lymphoma.

The V call is TRBV4-3, the J call TRBJ1-2, with D possibly TRBD1 on 5 matching bases. Trimming removed 6 bases at V and 8 bases at J, with 19 bases between. Germline V CDR1 and CDR2: LGHNA, YSLEER. The CDR3 length is 14 residues. The CDR3 here is CASSRIRQSIGYTF. The CDR3 bases are TGCGCCAGCAGTCGGATAAGACAGTCGATCGGCTACACCTTC.

This clone ranks as medium-sized (0.01 to 0.1%). CDR3 coding DNA: TGTGCCAGCAGTGACGGTCGGGGGCACACCGGGGAGCTGTTTTTT. Protein product: CASSDGRGHTGELFF. The rearrangement uses TRBV6-4 and TRBJ2-2; either TRBD1 or TRBD2 may supply D (6 bases each). The CDR3 totals 15 residues. The ends were cut back, 2 bases at V and 3 bases at J, with 10 bases in the middle. Germline V gene lookup returns CDR1 MRHNA and CDR2 SNTAGT.

In this sample, this clone turned up once. J is TRBJ1-5 and V is TRBV6-1; 7 nucleotides match TRBD1. Germline V gene lookup returns CDR1 MNHNS and CDR2 SASEGT. V gave up 7 bases and J gave up 6 bases; unmatched junction bases: 9. The CDR3 spans 14 residues. The CDR3 sequence is CASKRDRGSQPQHF. The CDR3 DNA reads as TGTGCCAGCAAAAGGGACAGAGGAAGTCAGCCCCAGCATTTT.

This chain joins TRBV7-6 and TRBJ2-1; D may be TRBD1 (6 bases). Trimming removed 0 bases from V and 6 bases from J, with 12 bases in between. Germline V CDR1 and CDR2: SGHVS, FNYEAQ. This CDR3 has 15 residues. This chain's CDR3 is CASSLAGAGGNEQFF. DNA for the CDR3: TGTGCCAGCAGCTTAGCGGGGGCTGGTGGCAATGAGCAGTTCTTC.

This clone was found once. The rearrangement links TRBV28 to TRBJ1-2, with no clear D. The V and J ends lost 4 bases and 3 bases respectively, with 15 bases between them. This CDR3 spans 15 amino acids. Looked up from germline, CDR1 is MDHEN and CDR2 is SYDVKM. The DNA of the CDR3 is TGTGCCAGCAGTTCCCCCCGGAGAGCCCACTATGGCTACACCTTC. Residues: CASSSPRRAHYGYTF.

This rearrangement joins TRBV6-1 to TRBJ1-4; no clear D. V was trimmed by 8 bases and J by 0 bases, leaving 13 bases between them. The germline V gene encodes CDR1 MNHNS and CDR2 SASEGT. The CDR3 length is 15 residues. The CDR3 reads CASRWQRTTNEKLFF. CDR3 bases: TGTGCCAGCCGTTGGCAGAGAACAACTAATGAAAAACTGTTTTTT.

The genes are TRBV7-9 and TRBJ2-7; D may correspond to TRBD1 or TRBD2 (5 bases each). The germline V and J ends were trimmed by 5 bases and 1 base, with 12 bases remaining between them. CDR1 and CDR2 (germline): SEHNR, FQNEAQ (reference sequence). The CDR3 is made up of 14 amino acids. CDR3 nucleotides: TGTGCCAGCAGCCGGGGCGGCTTATCCTACGAGCAGTACTTC. Translation: CASSRGGLSYEQYF.

The chain employs TRBV7-2 and TRBJ2-7; a possible D gene is TRBD1 (6 bases). The ends were cut back, 5 bases at V and 6 bases at J, with 20 bases in the middle. The CDR3 length is 15 residues. Germline values: CDR1 SGHTA, CDR2 FQGNSA. CDR3 nucleotide sequence: TGTGCCAGCAGCCCCGTACAGGGTGGGCTTTCCGAGCAGTACTTC. Translating it yields CASSPVQGGLSEQYF.

The CDR3 DNA reads as TGTGCCAGCAGCTTGATTTCGGGAAGCTCCTATAATTCACCCCTCCACTTT. This translates into CASSLISGSSYNSPLHF. V gene TRBV5-6 combines with J gene TRBJ1-6; D is undetermined. The CDR3 is made up of 17 amino acids. The V gene lost 1 base and the J gene lost 0 bases, with 11 bases spanning the gap. The germline V gene encodes CDR1 SGHDT and CDR2 YYEEEE.

V gene TRBV28 combines with J gene TRBJ1-5; 9 bases agree with TRBD1. The germline CDR1 and CDR2 sequences are MDHEN and SYDVKM. V lost 7 bases to trimming and J lost 1 base; unmatched junction nucleotides: 17. The CDR3 is made up of 19 amino acids. The CDR3 bases are TGTGCCAGCACCTTACGGAATACAGGGGGCGGTCGGAGCAATCAGCCCCAGCATTTT. It yields the protein CASTLRNTGGGRSNQPQHF.

The V and J genes are TRBV27 and TRBJ1-2; D is possibly TRBD1 (5 bases). V was cut by 2 bases and J by 4 bases, with 14 bases left in between. Germline loops: CDR1 MNHEY, CDR2 SMNVEV (reference sequence). CDR3 length: 15 amino acids. CDR3 nucleotides: TGTGCCAGCAGTTTAAGCCCGGGGACCTTCTATGGCTACACCTTC. It is translated as CASSLSPGTFYGYTF.

V usage is TRBV5-4 and J usage is TRBJ2-7; D is perhaps TRBD2 (6 bases). The V end lost 3 bases, the J end lost 0 bases, and 16 bases lay between the germline ends. The germline gives CDR1 SGHNT, CDR2 YYREEE (reference sequence). The CDR3 runs 16 residues. DNA of the CDR3: TGTGCCAGCAGCTCCGCGGGCGGGGAAAGCTCCTACGAGCAGTACTTC. This encodes CASSSAGGESSYEQYF.

The V and J genes are TRBV30 and TRBJ1-6; 12 bases map to TRBD1. The germline CDR1 and CDR2 sequences are GTSNPN and SVGIG (reference sequence). The CDR3 covers 18 residues. After removal of 2 bases from V and 6 bases from J, the junction contained 11 bases not matched to a gene. This CDR3 is CAWSRGTGGQLFNSPLHF. CDR3 sequence (DNA): TGTGCCTGGAGTAGGGGGACAGGGGGCCAACTCTTTAATTCACCCCTCCACTTT.

This clone appeared once. The rearrangement joins TRBV9 to TRBJ2-7, with 8 positions matching TRBD2. The germline V gene encodes CDR1 SGDLS and CDR2 YYNGEE. V shed 0 bases and J 6 bases; nucleotides not matched to a gene: 8. This CDR3 is 15 amino acids long. This chain's CDR3 is CASSVGAGALFEQYF. The CDR3 DNA reads TGTGCCAGCAGCGTAGGAGCGGGGGCTCTCTTCGAGCAGTACTTC.

V gene TRBV30 combines with J gene TRBJ1-4; D unclear. The V gene's germline CDR1 is GTSNPN and CDR2 SVGIG (reference sequence). V gave up 0 bases and J gave up 7 bases, with 6 bases separating them. There are 12 residues in the CDR3. As DNA, the CDR3 is TGTGCCTGGAGTGTACATGGTGAAAAACTGTTTTTT. Translated, it gives CAWSVHGEKLFF.

In nucleotides, the CDR3 is TGCGCCAGCAGCCAGCCCACTAGCGGGGGATCCAATGAGCAGTTCTTC. The encoded protein is CASSQPTSGGSNEQFF. This sequence joins TRBV4-1 and TRBJ2-1; 11 bases line up with TRBD2. The length of the CDR3 is 16 residues. Per the germline V gene, CDR1 is MGHRA and CDR2 is YSYEKL. V was clipped by 3 bases and J by 6 bases; unmatched bases: 7.

This chain joins TRBV29-1 and TRBJ2-6; a weak D match, TRBD2 (5 bases). The CDR3 sequence is 17 residues long. V was pared by 6 bases and J by 4 bases, with 22 bases between. Germline assignment: CDR1 SQVTM and CDR2 ANQGSEA. CDR3 sequence: CSVEWTYPPEGANVLTF. DNA for the CDR3: TGCAGCGTCGAATGGACTTACCCGCCGGAGGGGGCCAACGTCCTGACTTTC.

V is TRBV5-5 and J is TRBJ2-5; D gene ambiguous. Trimming shortened V by 9 bases and J by 4 bases, and 19 bases separated the two germline ends. Germline V gene sequence: CDR1 SGHKS, CDR2 YYEKEE (reference sequence). CDR3 length equals 14 residues. In DNA form, the CDR3 reads TGTGCCACCCCCACCCCAAAAGGGTTAGAGACCCAGTACTTC. Translating it yields CATPTPKGLETQYF.

The rearrangement links TRBV5-1 to TRBJ1-4, with 7 bases lining up with TRBD1. The V gene end was trimmed by 4 bases and the J gene end by 5 bases; junction bases not matched to a gene: 2. This CDR3 region has 13 residues. Germline V CDR1 and CDR2: SGHRS, YFSETQ. CDR3 in amino acids: CASSGGQNEKLFF. The DNA for the CDR3 is TGCGCCAGCAGCGGGGGACAGAATGAAAAACTGTTTTTT.

This sequence joins TRBV7-9 and TRBJ2-7; TRBD1 might be the D (6 bases). CDR3 length equals 14 residues. Germline CDR1 reads SEHNR; CDR2 reads FQNEAQ (reference sequence). Deletions cut 1 base from V and 5 bases from J, with 12 bases between. CDR3 sequence: CASSLGGRGNEQYF. CDR3 bases: TGTGCCAGCAGCTTAGGAGGCAGGGGAAACGAGCAGTACTTC.

This clone was seen only a few times. The chain has TRBV10-3 and TRBJ1-6; D is unclear. This CDR3 comprises 15 residues. Trimming removed 1 base from V and 8 bases from J, with 12 bases in between. The V gene's germline CDR1 is ENHRY and CDR2 SYGVKD. CDR3: CAISELGRVDSPLHF. CDR3 DNA sequence: TGTGCCATCAGTGAGTTGGGAAGGGTCGATTCACCCCTCCACTTT.

The rearrangement links TRBV2 to TRBJ2-7; TRBD2 might be the D (5 bases). This CDR3 spans 14 amino acids. Germline V gene lookup returns CDR1 SNHLY and CDR2 FYNNEI. Trimming took 6 bases from V and 12 from J, leaving 24 bases between them. For the CDR3, the DNA is TGTGCCAGCAGGACCCCAGAAGGATCGAGCCGGGGGTACTTC. The encoded protein is CASRTPEGSSRGYF.